Following are 30 T cell receptor beta chains from one sample sequenced in a study of patients with pleural tuberculosis. TCRdb re-analysed the reads in MiXCR, keeping a single row per CDR3 protein. This table holds some 48,000 distinct CDR3 sequences, about 7.3% found once. The receptors come from a human donor with pleural tuberculosis.

The V gene is TRBV2, the J gene TRBJ2-5; D is unresolved. Germline lookup yields CDR1 SNHLY and CDR2 FYNNEI. V was clipped by 2 bases and J by 6 bases, with 19 bases between them. This CDR3 region has 16 residues. CDR3 bases: TGTGCCAGCAGTGAAACTGGGCTTGGGATCAAAAAGACCCAGTACTTC. The encoded protein is CASSETGLGIKKTQYF.

Only a few counts were recorded for this clonotype. A read error is possible here, since a much larger clone lies one base away. This rearrangement joins TRBV10-3 to TRBJ2-3; 7 bases are shared with TRBD2. After removal of 4 bases from V and 10 bases from J, the junction contained 8 bases not matched to a gene. The germline CDR1 and CDR2 sequences are ENHRY and SYGVKD. The length of the CDR3 is 13 residues. The CDR3, as DNA: TGTGCCATCAGTGCTTGGGGAGGGGATGCGCAGTATTTT. It translates to CAISAWGGDAQYF.

This clonotype was seen ten or more times. An end of the junction does not agree with germline; a read error may underlie this. The genes are TRBV6-1 and TRBJ2-1; D not resolved. CDR1 is MNHNS, CDR2 SASEGT, per germline. The CDR3 covers 15 residues. The CDR3 is CASREGSFYYNEQFF. CDR3 nucleotides: TGTGCCAGCAGGGAAGGTTCTTTTTATTACAATGAGCAGTTCTTC.

This clonotype was observed once. The conserved closing phenylalanine or tryptophan is absent in this CDR3, likely reflecting a read error. The genes are TRBV18 and TRBJ1-1; 7 nucleotides agree with TRBD1. V gave up 4 bases and J gave up 5 bases; unmatched junction bases: 13. CDR1 is KGHSH and CDR2 is LQKENI in the germline V gene. The CDR3 loop spans 16 amino acids. CDR3 sequence reads: CASSQTTGWGGTEAFS. DNA of the CDR3: TGTGCCAGCTCACAAACGACAGGGTGGGGAGGAACTGAAGCTTTCTCT.

Concerning this clonotype itself: Given a much more abundant clone one base away, this may be a read error. This CDR3 is CASSSRSGEQFF. CDR3 DNA sequence: TGTGCCAGTAGTTCCAGGAGTGGTGAGCAGTTCTTC. The chain recombines TRBV19 with TRBJ2-1; no firm D call. The germline CDR1 and CDR2 sequences are LNHDA and SQIVND (reference sequence). Between the trimmed V and J ends, which lost 5 bases and 9 bases, there was a span of 11 bases. This CDR3 is built from 12 residues.

This clonotype has ten or more counts. The V gene is TRBV11-2, the J gene TRBJ2-1, with D possibly matching TRBD2 (6 bases). CDR1 and CDR2 (germline): SGHAT, FQNNGV. The CDR3 sequence is 17 residues long. Trimming removed 1 base from V and 5 bases from J, with 18 bases in between. CDR3 sequence (DNA): TGTGCCAGCAGCTTAGGTGTAAGGGGCGGGATAGACAATGAGCAGTTCTTC. It encodes CASSLGVRGGIDNEQFF.

The V and J genes are TRBV12-3 or TRBV12-4 and TRBJ2-5; D is ambiguous. This CDR3 comprises 13 residues. V gave up 4 bases and J gave up 3 bases, with 9 bases separating them. CDR3 in DNA: TGTGCCAGCAGTTCAGGTCCCAAAGAGACCCAGTACTTC. Translated, it gives CASSSGPKETQYF.

A word on this clonotype: Being one base from a much bigger clone, this may be a read error. The rearrangement uses TRBV12-5 and TRBJ1-1, with D unresolved. Germline values: CDR1 LGHNT, CDR2 FRNRAP. V was shortened by 5 bases and J by 10 bases, with 14 bases between the two germline ends. This CDR3 has 12 amino acids. CDR3 sequence: CASGRPNSGAFF. CDR3 sequence (DNA): TGTGCTAGTGGTCGCCCGAACAGCGGAGCTTTCTTT.

This clonotype was observed at least ten times. The rearrangement uses TRBV20-1 and TRBJ2-4; tentatively, D is TRBD1 or TRBD2 (5 bases each). V lost 1 base and J lost 3, with 16 bases in between. From germline, CDR1 is DFQATT and CDR2 SNEGSKA (reference sequence). The CDR3 sequence is 16 residues long. CDR3 amino acids: CSARVRDRHGKNIQYF. In DNA, the CDR3 is TGCAGTGCTAGAGTCCGGGACCGGCATGGCAAAAACATTCAGTACTTC.

The rearrangement links TRBV11-2 to TRBJ2-1; D is ambiguous. Germline V gene sequence: CDR1 SGHAT, CDR2 FQNNGV. The CDR3 loop spans 14 amino acids. The germline V and J ends were trimmed by 0 bases and 0 bases, with 3 bases remaining between them. The CDR3 here is CASSLDSSYNEQFF. CDR3 sequence (DNA): TGTGCCAGCAGCTTAGATAGCTCCTACAATGAGCAGTTCTTC.

The sample holds many counts of this clonotype. This chain joins TRBV27 and TRBJ2-7; no firm D call. CDR3 size: 9 residues. Trimming took off 2 bases at V and 9 bases at J, with 2 bases between the two ends. CDR1 MNHEY and CDR2 SMNVEV come from the germline V gene (reference sequence). The DNA for the CDR3 is TGTGCCAGCAGTTTACGGCAGTACGTC. Translating gives CASSLRQYV.

This clonotype was seen once. At one of its ends the junction is not consistent with the germline gene, which may arise from a read error. For the CDR3, the DNA is TGTGCCAGCATCAGGGGAGAGAACACTGAAGCATTCTTT. It yields the protein CASIRGENTEAFF. The genes are TRBV2 and TRBJ1-1; the D gene is possibly TRBD1 (6 bases). Germline V gives CDR1 SNHLY, CDR2 FYNNEI. The CDR3 has 13 amino acids.

This clonotype was seen repeatedly, ten times or more. The V call is TRBV5-4, the J call TRBJ1-1, with TRBD1 as a possible D gene (5 bases). V was clipped by 6 bases and J by 3 bases, with 9 bases between them. The CDR3 has 12 amino acids. Germline values: CDR1 SGHNT, CDR2 YYREEE (reference sequence). Written as DNA, the CDR3 is TGTGCCAGCATGTTAGGGGACACTGAAGCTTTCTTT. It specifies CASMLGDTEAFF.

This clonotype was counted many times. The chain uses TRBV7-8 and TRBJ2-3; the D gene is possibly TRBD2 (6 bases). Trimming cost V 5 bases and J 6 bases, with 9 bases left between them. The CDR3 has 12 amino acids. CDR1 and CDR2 (germline): SGHVS, FQNEAQ. The CDR3 loop is CASSTTSDTQYF. CDR3 sequence (DNA): TGTGCCAGCAGCACGACTAGTGATACGCAGTATTTT.

This clonotype was seen many times. This chain uses TRBV14 with TRBJ2-5, with 7 bases that match TRBD2. This CDR3 has 14 residues. CDR1 and CDR2 (germline): SGHDN, FVKESK. Trimming took 3 bases from V and 3 from J; bases not matched to a gene: 4. For the CDR3, the DNA is TGTGCCAGCAGCCATCGCGGACTAGAAGAGACCCAGTACTTC. Translated: CASSHRGLEETQYF.

This chain links TRBV12-3 or TRBV12-4 with TRBJ2-1; 10 nucleotides match TRBD2. The CDR3 covers 18 residues. J lost 5 bases, V lost 2 bases, and 12 bases had no gene match. The CDR3 spells CASSLRPLAGERHNEQFF. As DNA, the CDR3 is TGTGCCAGCAGTTTAAGGCCCCTAGCGGGAGAAAGGCACAATGAGCAGTTCTTC.

This clonotype showed up many times. This chain uses TRBV10-3 with TRBJ2-1; D gene ambiguous. Trimming removed 0 bases at V and 10 bases at J, with 10 bases between. Germline CDR1 is ENHRY and CDR2 is SYGVKD. This CDR3 has 13 residues. The CDR3 nucleotides are TGTGCCATCAGTGAGTCCCCGCTTCTAGAGCAGTTCTTC. It translates to CAISESPLLEQFF.

At least ten counts were recorded for this clonotype. This chain uses TRBV12-3 or TRBV12-4 with TRBJ2-5; no definite D call. The V end was cut by 6 bases, the J end by 3 bases, with 8 bases between. This CDR3 comprises 12 residues. The CDR3 coding sequence is TGTGCCAGCAGCCCCCAGGAAGAGACCCAGTACTTC. Encoded protein: CASSPQEETQYF.

This clonotype was observed at least ten times. The chain links TRBV3-1 to TRBJ2-7; D gene unclear. This CDR3 spans 11 amino acids. CDR1 LGHDT and CDR2 YNNKEL come from the germline V gene (reference sequence). Trimming stripped 0 bases from V and 10 bases from J, with 7 bases between. The CDR3 DNA sequence: TGTGCCAGCAGCCAAGATGCAGGACAGTACTTC. Encoded protein: CASSQDAGQYF.

This clonotype came up many times. This chain connects TRBV7-6 to TRBJ1-1, with D perhaps TRBD1 (6 bases). The CDR3 covers 15 residues. CDR1 is SGHVS, CDR2 FNYEAQ, per germline. Deletions cut 5 bases from V and 0 bases from J, with 13 bases between. CDR3 sequence: CASSPLTGLNTEAFF. In nucleotides, the CDR3 is TGTGCCAGCAGCCCACTGACAGGCCTGAACACTGAAGCTTTCTTT.

This clonotype turned up a few times. This chain links TRBV12-3 or TRBV12-4 with TRBJ2-2; D unclear. Trimming left V 5 bases short and J 0 bases short, with 13 bases between. This CDR3 has 16 amino acids. In nucleotides, the CDR3 is TGTGCCAGCAGTCCAACAGCAAATGCGAACACCGGGGAGCTGTTTTTT. Its protein product is CASSPTANANTGELFF.

The sample holds many counts of this clonotype. CDR3 protein: CACSPGSTGELFF. The CDR3 nucleotides read TGTGCCTGTTCTCCAGGGAGCACCGGGGAGCTGTTTTTT. The V and J genes are TRBV19 and TRBJ2-2; either TRBD1 or TRBD2 may supply D (5 bases each). The CDR3 has 13 amino acids. Germline CDR1 is LNHDA and CDR2 is SQIVND (reference sequence). Trimming took 11 bases from V and 4 from J, leaving 14 bases between them.

This clonotype was counted ten times or more. CDR3 residues: CASRKAQEMNTEAFF. The CDR3 DNA sequence: TGTGCCAGCAGAAAAGCCCAGGAGATGAACACTGAAGCTTTCTTT. The rearrangement links TRBV11-2 to TRBJ1-1, with D unresolved. The length of the CDR3 is 15 residues. Germline V gene sequence: CDR1 SGHAT, CDR2 FQNNGV. The V end was cut by 6 bases, the J end by 0 bases, with 14 bases between.

On this clonotype: This could be a read error, since a much larger clone is one nucleotide away. The V call is TRBV19, the J call TRBJ1-1; TRBD1 aligns across 9 bases. Germline V lookup: CDR1 LNHDA, CDR2 SQIVND (reference sequence). CDR3 length: 13 residues. J gave up 11 bases and V 11 bases, and 15 bases lay outside the gene matches. Here the CDR3 reads CAGTGTGTYRAFF. The CDR3 nucleotides are TGTGCCGGCACCGGGACAGGGACGTATCGGGCTTTCTTT.

This clonotype was recorded at least ten times. This sequence joins TRBV20-1 and TRBJ2-3; D is undetermined. The germline gives CDR1 DFQATT, CDR2 SNEGSKA (reference sequence). This CDR3 comprises 11 residues. The V end lost 5 bases, the J end lost 2 bases, and 5 bases lay between the germline ends. CDR3 nucleotide sequence: TGCAGTGCTCCATACACAGATACGCAGTATTTT. Its translation is CSAPYTDTQYF.

This clonotype was counted ten times or more. This rearrangement joins TRBV20-1 to TRBJ1-5; D remains ambiguous. Germline loops: CDR1 DFQATT, CDR2 SNEGSKA (reference sequence). This CDR3 is built from 14 residues. Trimming left V 0 bases short and J 4 bases short, with 10 bases between. This chain's CDR3 is CSARDLGGNQPQHF. In DNA, the CDR3 is TGCAGTGCTAGAGATCTGGGTGGGAATCAGCCCCAGCATTTT.

This clonotype was seen many times. The chain couples TRBV18 to TRBJ1-2, with D unresolved. CDR1 KGHSH and CDR2 LQKENI come from the germline V gene. Trimming cost V 5 bases and J 0 bases, with 7 bases left between them. This CDR3 spans 13 amino acids. CDR3 region: CASSADPNYGYTF. CDR3 sequence (DNA): TGTGCCAGCTCAGCCGATCCTAACTATGGCTACACCTTC.

The chain recombines TRBV12-3 or TRBV12-4 with TRBJ2-4; TRBD1 agrees at 9 bases. The CDR3 runs to 13 residues. Trimming removed 6 bases from V and 6 bases from J; junction bases left unmatched: 3. The CDR3 DNA sequence: TGTGCCAGCAGGTGGGACAGGGCAAACATTCAGTACTTC. This encodes CASRWDRANIQYF.

V usage is TRBV20-1 and J usage is TRBJ2-3; 10 nucleotides match TRBD2. V shed 6 bases and J 5 bases; nucleotides not matched to a gene: 14. The CDR3 sequence is 16 residues long. CDR1 and CDR2 from the germline V gene are DFQATT and SNEGSKA (reference sequence). CDR3 nucleotides: TGCAGTGCCCCTCCATGGCTAGCGGGAGTTAGAGATACGCAGTATTTT. Its translation: CSAPPWLAGVRDTQYF.

This clonotype came up many times. This chain connects TRBV4-1 to TRBJ2-3; D not certain. Germline V CDR1 and CDR2: MGHRA, YSYEKL. This CDR3 region has 13 residues. The V end was cut by 3 bases, the J end by 6 bases, with 10 bases between. The CDR3: CASSQNSPDTQYF. The CDR3 DNA follows: TGCGCCAGCAGCCAGAACTCTCCCGATACGCAGTATTTT.